The clone carrying this T cell receptor (beta chain) has more than one count but fewer than ten. This sample is drawn from a study of blood T cell repertoires in COVID-19. Sequencing used immunoSEQ multiplex PCR; TCRdb keeps in-frame clones, though not all of them. The sample has under 450,000 clones, about four fifths seen once; the top ten hold around 5%. V lost 2 bases to trimming and J lost 5 bases; unmatched junction nucleotides: 2. Germline loops: CDR1 SGHNT, CDR2 YYREEE (reference sequence). The CDR3 length is 15 residues. Participants spanned ages about 18 to 100 years and resided in roughly 22 US areas.

Input material: PBMCs or T cells enriched from blood (not recorded which). The rearrangement joins TRBV5-4 to TRBJ2-1; 12 bases match TRBD2. This clonotype was obtained from a woman between 45 and 65 years old who had recovered from COVID-19. The CDR3, as DNA: TGTGCCAGCAGCTTAACTAGCGGGGGGAACAATGAGCAGTTCTTC. It translates to CASSLTSGGNNEQFF.